This paragraph reports one T cell receptor (beta chain). What it recognizes is unknown. With unsorted samples, genomic DNA was obtained from tens of millions of PBMCs. These data come from a study of shared clonotypes between healthy human individuals. Study information: The cohort had two women and a few men, ages 18 to 49.

Germline assignment: CDR1 MNHEY and CDR2 SMNVEV (reference sequence). This CDR3 contains 14 residues. J lost 6 bases, V lost 3 bases, and 6 bases had no gene match. At deep level, the assay was performed. The method was immunoSEQ multiplex PCR; TCRdb's version includes in-frame clones alone and lacks a portion of them. The repertoire holds some 530,000 clones, with around four fifths as singletons. Whole-study findings and limits: Having only a few donors restricted how much genetic and exposure-history diversity was captured.

This chain joins TRBV27 and TRBJ1-2, with TRBD1 matching 8 bases. Material for sequencing was PBMCs. This receptor was taken from a woman in her forties in good health. Some clones in this sample may be carry-over from other donors' samples. The DNA of the CDR3 is TGTGCCAGCAGTTTCACGGACAGGGCGGATGGCTACACCTTC. The encoded protein is CASSFTDRADGYTF.